These 16 T cell receptor beta chains originate from one sample sequenced in a study of T-cell memory formation after mild COVID-19. TCRdb processed the 5' RACE reads anew with MiXCR; each CDR3 protein has one entry. The sample carries over 350,000 distinct CDR3 sequences, about a sixth recorded once. The sample was PBMCs or a T cell subset sorted from them (not recorded which). The source of these receptors is a man aged 18 to 35 who had mild COVID-19 (a few samples of this study predate the infection). Cell type and time point are not known.

J is TRBJ2-1 and V is TRBV7-9; D is possibly TRBD1 (6 bases). Germline assignment: CDR1 SEHNR and CDR2 FQNEAQ (reference sequence). CDR3 length equals 15 residues. Trimming pared 0 bases from V and 9 bases from J, leaving 15 bases between. The CDR3 region has the DNA TGTGCCAGCAGCTTAGCAGGCAGGACAGCTGGTGAGCAGTTCTTC. Its translation is CASSLAGRTAGEQFF.

This clonotype came up a few times. This chain links TRBV12-3 or TRBV12-4 with TRBJ1-2; the D gene is possibly TRBD1 (5 bases). Trimming removed 7 bases from V and 8 bases from J, with 14 bases in between. The CDR3 extends over 12 amino acids. CDR3 amino acids: CASTKGSRGYTF. Written as DNA, the CDR3 is TGTGCCAGCACCAAGGGGAGTCGGGGCTACACCTTC.

This clonotype was detected only a few times. V usage is TRBV5-5 and J usage is TRBJ2-5; TRBD2 is a possible D gene (5 bases). This CDR3 has 14 amino acids. V was cut by 6 bases and J by 5 bases, with 17 bases left in between. Looked up from germline, CDR1 is SGHKS and CDR2 is YYEKEE (reference sequence). The CDR3 DNA is TGTGCCAGCACCCCCCGGCCCGGCGGGGAGACCCAGTACTTC. It translates to CASTPRPGGETQYF.

V is TRBV4-3 and J is TRBJ2-5; D tentatively fits TRBD1 or TRBD2 (6 bases each). The CDR3 runs to 17 residues. With 0 bases removed from V and 5 bases from J, the gap between germline ends came to 19 bases. The germline CDR1 and CDR2 sequences are LGHNA and YSLEER. The CDR3 loop reads CASSQDTGGPPTETQYF. The CDR3 nucleotides read TGCGCCAGCAGCCAAGATACCGGGGGCCCCCCGACCGAGACCCAGTACTTC.

This clonotype came up a few times. The chain joins TRBV6-5 to TRBJ2-3; D tentatively fits TRBD1 or TRBD2 (5 bases each). The V and J ends lost 6 bases and 5 bases respectively, with 24 bases between them. CDR1 MNHEY and CDR2 SVGAGI come from the germline V gene. The CDR3 sequence is 17 residues long. CDR3 loop: CASRSPFRETGGDTQYF. In DNA form, the CDR3 reads TGTGCCAGCAGAAGTCCCTTCAGGGAGACTGGGGGAGATACGCAGTATTTT.

The chain recombines TRBV5-8 with TRBJ1-5; TRBD1 agrees at 8 bases. Germline V gene data show CDR1 as SGHTS and CDR2 as YDEGEE. Trimming took 3 bases from V and 5 from J; bases not matched to a gene: 13. The CDR3 contains 17 residues. The CDR3 loop is CASSSRGQGRGDQPQHF. CDR3 in DNA: TGTGCCAGCAGCTCAAGAGGACAGGGCCGGGGGGATCAGCCCCAGCATTTT.

V is TRBV4-3 and J is TRBJ2-2; 9 nucleotides line up with TRBD2. This CDR3 contains 18 residues. Germline V gene data show CDR1 as LGHNA and CDR2 as YSLEER. V dropped 3 bases and J dropped 0; count of bases not matched to a gene: 8. The CDR3 loop reads CASSHEGPSGANTGELFF. As DNA, the CDR3 is TGCGCCAGCAGCCACGAAGGCCCTAGCGGGGCGAACACCGGGGAGCTGTTTTTT.

This clonotype was detected only a few times. This sequence joins TRBV11-1 and TRBJ2-1; tentative D call: TRBD1 (6 bases). CDR3 length: 17 amino acids. Trimming cost V 5 bases and J 0 bases, with 17 bases left between them. From germline, CDR1 is SGHAT and CDR2 FQDESV (reference sequence). CDR3 region: CASSLSPGQSSYNEQFF. CDR3 sequence (DNA): TGTGCCAGCAGCCTTAGTCCCGGACAGAGCTCCTACAATGAGCAGTTCTTC.

The genes are TRBV20-1 and TRBJ2-7, with D perhaps matching TRBD2 (5 bases). Germline values: CDR1 DFQATT, CDR2 SNEGSKA (reference sequence). This CDR3 is 12 amino acids long. V shed 0 bases and J shed 6 bases, with 9 bases lying between them. The DNA for the CDR3 is TGCAGTGCTAGAGATCTCGGGGTCGAGCAGTACTTC. This encodes CSARDLGVEQYF.

This clonotype was counted a few times. This chain joins TRBV2 and TRBJ2-2, with no clear D. Germline V gene sequence: CDR1 SNHLY, CDR2 FYNNEI. The V end lost 8 bases, the J end lost 0 bases, and 10 bases lay between the germline ends. The CDR3 extends over 14 amino acids. The CDR3 here is CASALGPNTGELFF. CDR3 DNA: TGTGCCAGCGCGCTAGGCCCGAACACCGGGGAGCTGTTTTTT.

This clonotype was seen a few times. The chain couples TRBV28 to TRBJ2-5; the match to TRBD2 covers 8 bases. Trimming cost V 5 bases and J 7 bases; bases outside gene matches: 15. This CDR3 has 16 amino acids. Per germline, CDR1 MDHEN and CDR2 SYDVKM. The CDR3 protein is CASSPWGAGEAGTQYF. CDR3 DNA sequence: TGTGCCAGCAGTCCCTGGGGAGCGGGGGAGGCCGGGACCCAGTACTTC.

The chain links TRBV7-9 to TRBJ1-1; D gene ambiguous. This CDR3 comprises 12 residues. The germline gives CDR1 SEHNR, CDR2 FQNEAQ (reference sequence). Trimming took off 7 bases at V and 5 bases at J, with 11 bases between the two ends. CDR3 sequence reads: CASTLGRTEAFF. CDR3 bases: TGTGCCAGCACTCTCGGGAGAACTGAAGCTTTCTTT. The full variable domain, rest sourced from reference TRBV7-9 and TRBJ1-1, is DTGVSQNPRHKITKRGQNVTFRCDPISEHNRLYWYRQTLGQGPEFLTYFQNEAQLEKSRLLSDRFSAERPKGSFSTLEIQRTEQGDSAMYLCASTLGRTEAFFGQGTRLTVV.

This clonotype was detected only a few times. V gene TRBV10-3 combines with J gene TRBJ1-1, with TRBD1 as a possible D gene (6 bases). The CDR3 length is 13 residues. V was clipped by 8 bases and J by 4 bases, with 14 bases between them. Per the germline V gene, CDR1 is ENHRY and CDR2 is SYGVKD. As DNA, the CDR3 is TGTGCCATCTCCGGGGGCAGGGGCACTGAAGCTTTCTTT. Its translation is CAISGGRGTEAFF.

The chain employs TRBV30 and TRBJ1-1; possibly TRBD1 for D (5 bases). Trimming left V 2 bases short and J 4 bases short, with 17 bases between. CDR3 length: 15 amino acids. CDR1 and CDR2 (germline): GTSNPN, SVGIG (reference sequence). CDR3 nucleotide sequence: TGTGCCTGGAGTAGAAAACAGGTGCCTCGCACTGAAGCTTTCTTT. It yields the protein CAWSRKQVPRTEAFF.

The CDR3 DNA is TGTGCCAGCAGCTTAGATTTAGTTGGGACACTTGAAGCTTTCTTT. It is translated as CASSLDLVGTLEAFF. The rearrangement links TRBV7-2 to TRBJ1-1; D possibly corresponds to TRBD1 (6 bases). With 1 base removed from V and 7 bases from J, the gap between germline ends came to 16 bases. Germline V gives CDR1 SGHTA, CDR2 FQGNSA. The CDR3 extends over 15 amino acids.

The chain is built from TRBV11-2 and TRBJ2-7; D is unresolved. There are 14 residues in the CDR3. The V gene's germline CDR1 is SGHAT and CDR2 FQNNGV. With 5 bases removed from V and 0 bases from J, the gap between germline ends came to 11 bases. CDR3 in amino acids: CASSPVRNSYEQYF. In DNA form, the CDR3 reads TGTGCCAGCAGCCCGGTGCGGAACTCCTACGAGCAGTACTTC.